This T cell receptor (beta chain) is drawn from a study of PD-1 blockade in classical Hodgkin lymphoma. Every single patient, without exception, relapsed after autologous stem cell transplantation, and brentuximab vedotin exposure varied. The CDR3 runs to 14 residues. V lost 1 base and J lost 4; bases outside the gene matches: 2. Germline CDR1 is MNHEY and CDR2 is SVGAGI. TCRdb's table, derived via immunoSEQ multiplex PCR, lists solely in-frame clones and lacks some. Among 39,000 or so clones listed, around 87% were seen once. The specimen was peripheral blood mononuclear cells (PBMCs), collected before the second cycle of nivolumab. The chain recombines TRBV6-5 with TRBJ1-1, with 8 bases that match TRBD1. The source of this sequence is a human donor with classical Hodgkin lymphoma. The DNA of the CDR3 is TGTGCCAGCAGTTACTTCACAGGGGGCACTGAAGCTTTCTTT. Translating it yields CASSYFTGGTEAFF.